Described below is a single T cell receptor beta chain sequence and its context. Its target is not known. Alongside a J-beta primer mix, a sample-barcoded 5' primer served in a second PCR lasting about 6 to 12 cycles. Each CDR3 protein gets one entry after TCRdb re-called the 5' RACE reads with MiXCR. Of about 640,000 distinct CDR3 sequences listed, roughly 58% are singletons. CDR3 length: 15 amino acids. The germline gives CDR1 SGHRS, CDR2 YFSETQ. V was trimmed by 0 bases and J by 5 bases, leaving 12 bases between them. The data are from a study of blood T cells in healthy people across ages. Caucasian, healthy and from Russia, the donors were aged between about 6 and 90. The extraction recovered at least 5.5 micrograms of total RNA per sample. Study outcomes and limitations: Unknown donor CMV status possibly confounded expanded clonotype changes.

Sequenced input: blood. This chain links TRBV5-1 with TRBJ2-1; D is perhaps TRBD1 (5 bases). The sequence derives from a man in his sixties in good health. CDR3 sequence: CASSLVVGQNNEQFF. The CDR3 nucleotides are TGCGCCAGCAGCTTGGTCGTCGGACAAAACAATGAGCAGTTCTTC.